This T cell receptor beta chain appears in the sequencing data of a study of blood T cell repertoires in COVID-19. Whole-study context: Sources were T cells, B-cell-depleted T cells, or PBMCs; the material itself was cDNA or gDNA.

This CDR3 is 15 amino acids long. V was clipped by 1 base and J by 3 bases; unmatched bases: 2. Germline loops: CDR1 LGHNT, CDR2 FRNRAP. In the source study's methods: Reference gene primer amplification gave nucleated cell count estimates. The protocol was immunoSEQ multiplex PCR, while the TCRdb copy is restricted to in-frame clones and leaves out a portion. V and J calls and clone size come straight from that table; D and trimming were deduced from the DNA. The repertoire holds roughly 97,000 clones, over 75% seen once, with roughly 6% in the top ten. The origin of this receptor is a human donor in a cohort sampled during active COVID-19. The sequencing sample was made of peripheral blood. This chain connects TRBV12-5 to TRBJ1-4, with 7 bases fitting TRBD1. The CDR3 region is CASGLGQGSNEKLFF. CDR3 in DNA: TGTGCTAGTGGTTTGGGACAGGGTTCTAATGAAAAACTGTTTTTT.